Listed below are T cell receptor beta chains from one sample, sequenced in a study of blood T cells in healthy people across ages. TCRdb analysed the 5' RACE reads with MiXCR anew, one entry per CDR3 protein. This table has 700,000 or so distinct CDR3 sequences, approximately 22% appearing once. Sequenced input: blood. These receptors came from a man aged 70 or older in good health. The CDR3 runs from the conserved cysteine through the conserved F or W.

V: TRBV9; J: TRBJ1-1; length: 13; CDR3: CASSGGQGAEAFF
V: TRBV29-1; J: -; length: 13; CDR3: CSVGLAALETQYF
V: TRBV29-1; J: -; length: 17; CDR3: CSVGSQGRAVTMIVQFF
V: TRBV9; J: -; length: 16; CDR3: CASSPGGGQSQYEQYF
V: TRBV7-9; J: -; length: 15; CDR3: CASSQRRDSPNEQFF
V: TRBV10-2; J: TRBJ2-3; length: 14; CDR3: CASSESRRADTQYF
V: TRBV20-1; J: TRBJ2-1; length: 17; CDR3: CSARDLDSSGYYNEQFF
V: TRBV7-8; J: TRBJ2-1; length: 17; CDR3: CASSLRVLGSSYNEQFF
V: TRBV20-1; J: TRBJ2-7; length: 14; CDR3: CSAPVDGFSYEQYF
V: TRBV9; J: TRBJ1-3; length: 15; CDR3: CASSVEGVSGNTIYF
V: TRBV15; J: TRBJ1-1; length: 14; CDR3: CATSLDRGNSEAFF
V: TRBV6-5; J: TRBJ2-1; length: 14; CDR3: CASSRGQKTNEQFF